The clone carrying this TCR beta chain was seen more than once but under ten times. The sample belongs to a study of identical twins. Using its own MiXCR run on the 5' RACE reads, TCRdb lists one record per CDR3 protein. Found here are about 900,000 distinct CDR3 sequences, roughly an eighth of them singletons; the top ten hold around 1.6%. Trimming shortened V by 5 bases and J by 2 bases, and 15 bases separated the two germline ends. The CDR3 extends over 16 amino acids. Germline V CDR1 and CDR2: SSHAT, FNYEAQ (reference sequence). The same specimen was also included in a second study, on yellow fever vaccine responses in identical twins.

Sequenced: PBMCs. The clonotype originates from a woman aged 18-29 years in good health. The rearrangement links TRBV7-7 to TRBJ2-2, with D maybe TRBD1 (6 bases). CDR3 residues: CASSQGIGLNTGELFF. CDR3 DNA sequence: TGTGCCAGCAGCCAGGGGATAGGTCTAAACACCGGGGAGCTGTTTTTT. Supplemented by reference TRBV7-7 and TRBJ2-2, the full variable domain reads GAGVSQSPRYKVTKRGQDVTLRCDPISSHATLYWYQQALGQGPEFLTYFNYEAQPDKSGLPSDRFSAERPEGSISTLTIQRTEQRDSAMYRCASSQGIGLNTGELFFGEGSRLTVL.